This T cell receptor beta chain was documented in a study of CD8 T cells in ankylosing spondylitis. This clonotype came up a few times. As yet, its antigen is unknown. The study's findings and limits: Disease-linked clones bore a CD8+ phenotype and were relatively rare in peripheral blood. Ankylosing spondylitis blood appeared to carry a characteristic TCR beta motif of roughly eight highly homologous variants. Disease-linked clones reportedly concentrated significantly in matched ankylosing spondylitis synovial fluid.

Quantitative 5'-RACE with molecular barcodes produced the TCR beta libraries. TCRdb re-analysed the 5' RACE reads in MiXCR, keeping a single row per CDR3 protein. The table has around 280,000 distinct CDR3 sequences, roughly 20% seen once. The sequenced sample consisted of blood, either unsorted or a sorted T cell fraction (not recorded which). The receptor was isolated from a male donor with ankylosing spondylitis or in good health (not recorded which).

The CDR3 spells CAISGTQDYEQYV. CDR3 DNA sequence: TGTGCCATCAGTGGGACCCAGGATTACGAGCAGTACGTC. V gene TRBV10-3 combines with J gene TRBJ2-7, with D unclear. V was trimmed by 4 bases and J by 4 bases, leaving 11 bases between them. Germline CDR1 reads ENHRY; CDR2 reads SYGVKD. The CDR3 spans 13 residues.